This TCR beta chain was obtained from a study of blood T cell repertoires in COVID-19. Study background: Specimens from acute and convalescent COVID-19 originated in the United States, Italy and Spain. PBMCs, B-cell-depleted T cells, or T cells provided the cDNA or gDNA that made up the material.

In the study's own analysis: Cell counts per sample came from amplifying reference gene primers. Profiling relied on immunoSEQ multiplex PCR, and the TCRdb table lists in-frame clones only, not all of them. Clone size and the V and J calls come from that table; the DNA yielded D and trimming. The sample lists approximately 260,000 clones, 70% to 85% seen once, with approximately 4.9% in the top ten. Sequencing was performed on peripheral blood. The clonotype originates from a woman over 75 with active or convalescent COVID-19.

The CDR3 coding sequence is TGTGCCAGCAGTGGAAGAGCTAGCGGGAGGCCAAGGAGCTCCTACGAGCAGTACTTC. It translates to CASSGRASGRPRSSYEQYF. The chain joins TRBV6-1 to TRBJ2-7; TRBD2 matches at 11 bases. Germline CDR1 is MNHNS and CDR2 is SASEGT. Losses at the gene ends were 4 bases for V and 0 bases for J; bases not matched to a gene: 14. This CDR3 region has 19 residues.